Below are 2 T cell receptor beta chains sequenced from a single sample in a study of graft-versus-host responses after intestinal transplantation. TCRdb keeps only in-frame clones here, not all; method: immunoSEQ multiplex PCR. This repertoire shows more than 9,500 clones, about 93% found once; its top ten account for approximately 20%. The specimen comprised PBMCs, sampled 109 days after intestinal transplant. Receptors were obtained from a human patient who received an intestinal transplant, so some T cells may come from the graft donor.

The rearrangement links TRBV6-1 to TRBJ2-7; D might be TRBD2 (6 bases). V dropped 1 base and J dropped 3 bases, with 16 bases sitting between them. The CDR3 has 16 amino acids. Germline CDR1 MNHNS, CDR2 SASEGT. CDR3 bases: TGTGCCAGCAGTGAAGTTGTTGGCGGGGAGGACTACGAGCAGTACTTC. The encoded protein is CASSEVVGGEDYEQYF.

For the CDR3, the DNA is TGCGCCAGCAGCTTACCAGGGGGGGGAGGCCCGACCTACGAGCAGTACTTC. Amino acids: CASSLPGGGGPTYEQYF. The chain joins TRBV5-1 to TRBJ2-7; possibly TRBD1 or TRBD2 for D (7 bases each). This CDR3 region has 17 residues. Trimming shortened V by 2 bases and J by 2 bases, and 20 bases separated the two germline ends. The germline V gene encodes CDR1 SGHRS and CDR2 YFSETQ.